This TCR beta chain was recorded in a study of cytomegalovirus exposure and HLA in healthy donors. Study results and limitations: Rare TCR sequences dominated, though some public TCRs recurred in many donors.

As to this clone: What it recognizes is unknown.

Primers included in the PCR were 60 Vbeta and 13 Jbeta primers. Authors' analysis steps: Some 80 million unique TCR beta chains, some 9.9 million shared, were counted in a later analysis. The assay was immunoSEQ multiplex PCR, and TCRdb's table has in-frame clones only and misses some. V and J calls and clone size are copied from that table; D and trimming were computed from the DNA. The repertoire has a few hundred thousand clones, over 70% of them found once; the top ten carry 0.3% to 0.35%. Looked up from germline, CDR1 is SGHRS and CDR2 is YFSETQ. This CDR3 has 14 amino acids. Trimming at V came to 4 bases and at J to 6 bases, leaving 8 bases not matched to a gene.

The chain carries TRBV5-1 and TRBJ1-2, with 8 bases lining up with TRBD1. The clonotype was recovered from a girl between 2 and 10 years old in good health and CMV-seronegative. The source material was PBMCs. CDR3 loop: CASSPQGGSDGYTF. In nucleotides, the CDR3 is TGCGCCAGCAGCCCACAGGGGGGGTCTGATGGCTACACCTTC.